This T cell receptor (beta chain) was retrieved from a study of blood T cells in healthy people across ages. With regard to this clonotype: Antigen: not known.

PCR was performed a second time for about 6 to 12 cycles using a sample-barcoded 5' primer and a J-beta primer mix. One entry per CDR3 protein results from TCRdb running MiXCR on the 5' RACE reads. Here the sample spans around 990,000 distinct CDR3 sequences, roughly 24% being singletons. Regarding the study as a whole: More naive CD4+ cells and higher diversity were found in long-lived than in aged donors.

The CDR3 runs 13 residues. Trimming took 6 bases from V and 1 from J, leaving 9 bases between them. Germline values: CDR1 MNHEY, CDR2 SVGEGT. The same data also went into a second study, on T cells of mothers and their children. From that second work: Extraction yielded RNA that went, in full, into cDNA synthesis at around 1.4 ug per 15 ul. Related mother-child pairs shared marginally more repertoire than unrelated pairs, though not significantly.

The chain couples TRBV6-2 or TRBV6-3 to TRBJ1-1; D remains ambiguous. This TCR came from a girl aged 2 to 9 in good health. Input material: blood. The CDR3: CASSKSENTEAFF. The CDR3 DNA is TGTGCCAGCAGCAAGAGTGAGAACACTGAAGCTTTCTTT.